This TCR beta chain came from a study of vaccination effects on CD4 cells after COVID-19. TCRdb's copy holds only in-frame clones and misses some; the assay was immunoSEQ multiplex PCR. This table holds over 20,000 clones, around 70% found once. Antigen-specific CD4+ T cell clonotypes were called by their expansion after viral peptide-pool culture in ViraFEST. The culture ran for about eleven days before CD4+ T cells were isolated. None of the vaccinated had previously contracted SARS-CoV-2, and their nucleocapsid antibodies tested negative. IL-2 at approximately 10 IU/ml and peptides at roughly 9.6 ug/ml were added to cultured PBMC, two million per well. To note about this clone: Antigen unknown.

The source material was CD4+ T cells from PBMCs cultured with HCoV-229E spike peptides, sampled before COVID-19 vaccination. This clonotype was obtained from a human donor who received a COVID-19 vaccine.

The CDR3 DNA is TGTGCCTGGAGTGGGCAGCCGAATGAAAAACTGTTTTTT. Translated: CAWSGQPNEKLFF. This sequence joins TRBV30 and TRBJ1-4; no clear D gene. The germline V gene has CDR1 GTSNPN and CDR2 SVGIG (reference sequence). Trimming pared 1 base from V and 5 bases from J, leaving 8 bases between. The CDR3 is made up of 13 amino acids.